The source of this T cell receptor (beta chain) is a study of T cell clonality in common variable immunodeficiency. Trimming removed 1 base from V and 1 base from J; junction bases left unmatched: 3. The CDR3 consists of 15 residues. CDR1 and CDR2 (germline): MNHEY, SMNVEV (reference sequence). Measured with immunoSEQ multiplex PCR; TCRdb has only the in-frame clones, and not every one. Sampling found 8,500 to 10,000 clones, none seen once. This clone was counted many times. As yet, its antigen is unknown. The read terminates 3 residues before the CDR3 end, so the remaining end is supplied by the germline J gene. Overall study findings and caveats: In common variable immunodeficiency, TCR beta chains reportedly carried fewer deletions and N-nucleotide insertions. CVID subjects showed higher TCRbeta clonality than healthy controls. Repertoire-complication correlations in CVID were limited by patient heterogeneity.

Of CVID subjects, 15 were female and roughly 30 male, mean age approximately 40. Blood came from CVID subjects not ill and not taking immunomodulatory or immunosuppressive medication. The specimen was peripheral blood mononuclear cells. The source is a human donor with common variable immunodeficiency. The rearrangement joins TRBV27 to TRBJ1-1; 7 nucleotides match TRBD1. CDR3 residues: CASSLYRGPNTEAFF. Incomplete CDR3 DNA: TGTGCCAGCAGTTTATACAGGGGCCCGAACACTGAA.